This TCR beta chain was captured by sequencing in a study of post-analysis software for immune sequencing data. Details on this clonotype: What it binds is unknown.

Study-level findings and limits: The five TRBV segments detected at higher frequency in patients than in controls included TRBV5-6, TRBV5-1 and TRBV20-1.

Germline V CDR1 and CDR2: SGHTA, FQGTGA. J gave up 5 bases and V 5 bases, and 8 bases lay outside the gene matches. CDR3 length: 15 amino acids. Presence of unique molecular identifiers characterized the TCR beta cDNA libraries. Via MiXCR, TCRdb re-called the PCR reads, giving one row per CDR3 protein. The table records 820,000 or so distinct CDR3 sequences, roughly 50% of them present only once. The clonotype comes from a girl aged 10-17 years with multiple sclerosis. Sequenced material: blood. This chain joins TRBV7-3 and TRBJ2-3, with 9 bases lining up with TRBD1. CDR3 nucleotide sequence: TGTGCCAGCAGCGAATTGGGACAGGGCTTAGATACGCAGTATTTT. Translation gives CASSELGQGLDTQYF. The variable domain in full, with the rest retrieved from reference TRBV7-3 and TRBJ2-3, is GAGVSQTPSNKVTEKGKYVELRCDPISGHTALYWYRQSLGQGPEFLIYFQGTGAADDSGLPNDRFFAVRPEGSVSTLKIQRTERGDSAVYLCASSELGQGLDTQYFGPGTRLTVL.